The rows below give T cell receptor beta chains drawn from one sample of a study of T cell responses to AZD1222 COVID-19 vaccine. Profiling relied on immunoSEQ multiplex PCR, and the TCRdb table lists in-frame clones only, not all of them. This table has 95,000 to 130,000 clones, around 94% appearing once. The sample in question was peripheral blood, obtained 28 days after the second AZD1222 dose. These receptor sequences come from an adult who received the AZD1222 COVID-19 vaccine. Each CDR3 is given with its conserved first and last residue. The order of the fields is J gene, D gene, clone size, V gene, CDR3 DNA, CDR3 protein. The D gene is left open where the match is weak. Some rows have no size entry. The others give once, few or many, or a class for an expanded clone.

TRBJ2-1 . . TRBV11-2 TGTGCCAGCAGCTTCCCCTTAGGGGGGCCAGCGAAGTTCTTC CASSFPLGGPAKFF
TRBJ2-1 . . TRBV18 TGTGCCAGCTCACCCTCCTCGGGAGACAATGAGCAGTTCTTC CASSPSSGDNEQFF
TRBJ2-3 TRBD2 . TRBV13 TGTGCCACCCAGCTTCTCTTGGTAGCGGGAGATACGCAGTATTTT CATQLLLVAGDTQYF
TRBJ1-1 . . TRBV7-3 TGTGCCAGCAGCCGTATCAGGGGCACTGAAGCTTTCTTT CASSRIRGTEAFF
TRBJ1-4 TRBD1 . TRBV4-2 TGTGCCAGCAGCCCGCCCGGGACAGGAGGGTTGGAAAAACTGTTTTTT CASSPPGTGGLEKLFF
TRBJ1-6 . . TRBV20-1 TGCAGTGCTGAGGGAACAACCCTCCACTTT CSAEGTTLHF
TRBJ1-4 . . TRBV4-1 TGCGCCAGCAGCCAAGATTTTCCGTTTTTT CASSQDFPFF
TRBJ2-7 . . TRBV28 TGTGCCAGCAGTTTATCGTCTGGGGGGTACTCCTACGAGCAGTACTTC CASSLSSGGYSYEQYF
TRBJ2-4 . . TRBV15 TGTGCCACCAGCAGAGATCTGGGTACCAAAAACATTCAGTACTTC CATSRDLGTKNIQYF
TRBJ1-5 . . TRBV19 TGTGCCAGTGAACGGGGGGCAGGGCAGCCCCAGCATTTT CASERGAGQPQHF
TRBJ2-1 TRBD2 . TRBV11-2 TGTGCCAGCAGCCTTACGGGCGGGAGGGAACCACGGGAGCAGTTCTTC CASSLTGGREPREQFF
TRBJ2-1 . . TRBV28 TGTGCCAGCAGCCTGGACCTATACAATGAGCAGTTCTTC CASSLDLYNEQFF
TRBJ2-7 . . TRBV7-2 TGTGCCAGCAGCCAGAACCCCGGGAGCTACGAGCAGTACTTC CASSQNPGSYEQYF
TRBJ2-7 . once TRBV4-2 TGTGCCAGCAGCCAAGATATTAATAACTACGAGCAGTACTTC CASSQDINNYEQYF
TRBJ2-7 TRBD1 . TRBV5-1 TGCGCCAGCAGCTACGGACAGGGAGCCCTCGAGCAGTACTTC CASSYGQGALEQYF
TRBJ2-7 TRBD2 . TRBV14 TGTGCCAGCACACGGGAGGGGGGGCTATCCTACGAGCAGTACTTC CASTREGGLSYEQYF
TRBJ2-6 . once TRBV28 TGTGCCAGCAGAATCCGGACGGGACCCGGGGCCAACGTCCTGACTTTC CASRIRTGPGANVLTF
TRBJ2-5 . . TRBV7-2 TGTGCCAGCAGCTTAGAGGCCGGCTTCCAAGAGACCCAGTACTTC CASSLEAGFQETQYF
TRBJ2-7 TRBD1 . TRBV30 TGTGCCCAAGACAGGGGCCAACCCTACGAGCAGTACTTC CAQDRGQPYEQYF
TRBJ1-1 TRBD1 . TRBV5-1 TGCGCCAGCAGCCTTCCGAGGACAGGTCAGAACACTGAAGCTTTCTTT CASSLPRTGQNTEAFF
TRBJ1-3 . . TRBV30 TGTGCCTGGACAGGACAGCGGAGAAACACCATATATTTT CAWTGQRRNTIYF
TRBJ1-3 . . TRBV7-6 TGTGCCTCATTCACCATATATTTT CASFTIYF
TRBJ2-7 . . TRBV11-2 TGTGCCAGCAGCCAACAAGGGCAGGGGTCTTACGAGCAGTACTTC CASSQQGQGSYEQYF
TRBJ1-2 TRBD1 . TRBV18 TGTGCCAGCTCACCATTTTCAGCCTCTTCGAGGGACAGAGATGGCTACACCTTC CASSPFSASSRDRDGYTF
TRBJ2-5 TRBD2 . TRBV7-9 TGTGCCAGCAGCGAGGCCGGGAGGGAGACCCAGTACTTC CASSEAGRETQYF
TRBJ2-7 . . TRBV3-1/TRBV3-2 TGTGCCAGCAGCCCTTTACCCTCCTACGAGCAGTACTTC CASSPLPSYEQYF
TRBJ2-7 TRBD2 . TRBV18 TGTGCCAGCTCACCTGGCGGGAGTATCTCCTACGAGCAGTACTTC CASSPGGSISYEQYF
TRBJ2-7 TRBD1 . TRBV5-6 TGTGCCAGCAGGTACCGGGACAGGGGTGGCGAGCAGTACTTC CASRYRDRGGEQYF
TRBJ2-3 . . TRBV19 TGTGCCAGTAGTATCCGGGGCGAGGGGCAGTATTTT CASSIRGEGQYF
TRBJ2-1 TRBD2 once TRBV7-2 TGTGCCAGCAGCTTAAAGACTAGCGGGACGAATGAGCAGTTCTTC CASSLKTSGTNEQFF
TRBJ1-4 . . TRBV10-3 TGTGCCATCAGTGAGTCAGGCGGCGCAACTAATGAAAAACTGTTTTTT CAISESGGATNEKLFF
TRBJ1-2 . . TRBV27 TGTGCCAGCAGCTCCACAGCGGTTTTAGGGGGATCCCACTATGGCTACACCTTC CASSSTAVLGGSHYGYTF
TRBJ1-3 . . TRBV27 TGTGCCAGCAGCCTGCAGGGCGGATACTCTGGAAACACCATATATTTT CASSLQGGYSGNTIYF
TRBJ2-1 . . TRBV6-1 TGTGCCAGCAGTGAAAAGGGGGACTACAATGAGCAGTTCTTC CASSEKGDYNEQFF
TRBJ1-4 TRBD1 . TRBV19 TGTGCCAGTCTTACTCGGGACAGCTTCCATGAAAAACTGTTTTTT CASLTRDSFHEKLFF
TRBJ1-5 . . TRBV6-2/TRBV6-3 TGTGCCAGCAGTTACATCCCGGGCAGGGGCAAATATAGCAATCAGCCCCAGCATTTT CASSYIPGRGKYSNQPQHF
TRBJ2-7 TRBD1 . TRBV5-1 TGCGCCAGCAGCCTGAGGACAGGGATGGGGTCCTACGAGCAGTACTTC CASSLRTGMGSYEQYF
TRBJ1-2 . . TRBV18 TGTGCCAGCTCACCACAAGGGGACTATGGCTACACCTTC CASSPQGDYGYTF
TRBJ1-2 TRBD1 . TRBV15 TGTGCCACCAGTCACGCAGACAGGGGGTCGTTTGGCTACACCTTC CATSHADRGSFGYTF
TRBJ1-5 . . TRBV4-2 TGTGCCAGCAGCCAAGAAGGTAGGGCAGGTCAGCCCCAGCATTTT CASSQEGRAGQPQHF
TRBJ1-1 . . TRBV7-3 TGTGCCAGCAGCTCAAGTTCAGAGGCTGAAGCTTTCTTT CASSSSSEAEAFF
TRBJ1-5 TRBD1 . TRBV10-3 TGTGCCATCAGTGAGTTCGGACAGGAATTAGGCAATCAGCCCCAGCATTTT CAISEFGQELGNQPQHF
TRBJ1-4 TRBD1 . TRBV7-9 TGTGCCAGCAGCTCAGACAGGGGGCAGGACGAAAAACTGTTTTTT CASSSDRGQDEKLFF
TRBJ1-5 . . TRBV12-3/TRBV12-4 TGTGCCAGCAGTTTGGGAAATCAGCCCCAGCATTTT CASSLGNQPQHF
TRBJ1-2 TRBD1 . TRBV7-2 TGTGCCAGCAGCTTAGCTGACACAGGGGATGGCTACACCTTC CASSLADTGDGYTF
TRBJ2-7 TRBD2 . TRBV9 TGTGCCAGCAGCACCAACCCGCGGGCCGTCGGGGGGGTGAAAGACGAGCAGTACTTC CASSTNPRAVGGVKDEQYF
TRBJ2-1 . . TRBV5-1 TGCGCCAGCAGCTTGGTACACAATCGTGCCAGCAATGAGCAGTTCTTC CASSLVHNRASNEQFF
TRBJ1-3 . . TRBV3-1/TRBV3-2 TGTGCCAGCAGCCAACTTGGGGTCCATGGAAACACCATATATTTT CASSQLGVHGNTIYF
TRBJ2-7 TRBD2 . TRBV5-1 TGCGCCAGCAGCCCTAGCGGGAGCCCCGGAGGCTCCTACGAGCAGTACTTC CASSPSGSPGGSYEQYF
TRBJ1-5 . . TRBV28 TGTGCCAGCGGGGAGGGGCGACAGGTAACGGGTCGGCAGCCCCAGCATTTT CASGEGRQVTGRQPQHF
TRBJ2-1 . . TRBV28 TGTGCCAGCAGTTTCGGCGGGCTTCAAGTCAATGAGCAGTTCTTC CASSFGGLQVNEQFF